This entry concerns a single T cell receptor (beta chain). As yet, its antigen is unknown. This sample was taken from a study of T cells in Graves' hyperthyroidism and ophthalmopathy. General study findings and limits: Blood also showed most of the thyroid clonotypes that were expanded above 0.001.

V gave up 5 bases and J gave up 3 bases; unmatched junction bases: 18. Germline assignment: CDR1 LNHDA and CDR2 SQIVND (reference sequence). The CDR3 has 18 residues. Hyperthyroidism in the patients, aged 18 to 65, was newly diagnosed and under 2 months in duration. Cells are PBMCs isolated from approximately 9.2 ml of fresh blood. Using RNA transcripts as the source, TCR beta CDR3 regions were amplified. An initial round of RT-PCR targeting the TCR CDR3 relied on the HTBI primer set. TCRdb processed the multiplex PCR reads anew with MiXCR; each CDR3 protein has one entry. The sample carries about 590,000 distinct CDR3 sequences, approximately 15% recorded once.

The chain has TRBV19 and TRBJ1-1, with 7 bases lining up with TRBD1. The clonotype was recovered from a woman aged 30 to 39 with Graves' hyperthyroidism. Input material: blood. CDR3: CASSAPLQGYGADTEAFF. The CDR3 nucleotides read TGTGCCAGTAGTGCGCCTCTACAGGGGTACGGGGCGGACACTGAAGCTTTCTTT. Looking up the rest from reference TRBV19 and TRBJ1-1 gives the full variable domain: DGGITQSPKYLFRKEGQNVTLSCEQNLNHDAMYWYRQDPGQGLRLIYYSQIVNDFQKGDIAEGYSVSREKKESFPLTVTSAQKNPTAFYLCASSAPLQGYGADTEAFFGQGTRLTVV.